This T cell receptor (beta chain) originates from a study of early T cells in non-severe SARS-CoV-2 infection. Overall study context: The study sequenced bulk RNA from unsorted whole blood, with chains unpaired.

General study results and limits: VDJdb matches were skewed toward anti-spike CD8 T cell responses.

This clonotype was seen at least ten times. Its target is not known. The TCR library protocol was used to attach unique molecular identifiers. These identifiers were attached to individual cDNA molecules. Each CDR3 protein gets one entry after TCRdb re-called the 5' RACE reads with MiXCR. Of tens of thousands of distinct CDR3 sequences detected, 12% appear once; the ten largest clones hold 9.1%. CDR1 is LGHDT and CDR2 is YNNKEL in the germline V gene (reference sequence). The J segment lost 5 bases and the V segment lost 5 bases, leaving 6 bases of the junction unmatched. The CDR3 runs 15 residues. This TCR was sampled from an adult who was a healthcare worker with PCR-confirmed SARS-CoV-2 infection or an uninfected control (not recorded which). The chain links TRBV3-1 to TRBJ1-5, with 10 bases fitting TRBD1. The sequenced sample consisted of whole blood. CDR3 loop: CASSSRQGADQPQHF. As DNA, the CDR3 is TGTGCCAGCAGCTCTCGACAGGGGGCGGATCAGCCCCAGCATTTT.